The rows below give T cell receptor beta chains drawn from one sample of a study of cytomegalovirus exposure and HLA in healthy donors. Generated by immunoSEQ multiplex PCR, the TCRdb table keeps only in-frame clones and is missing some. Of tens of thousands of clones in the sample, 95% to 98% were seen once. Sequences were obtained from PBMCs. All receptors come from a woman aged 18-35 years in good health and CMV-seropositive. The CDR3 runs from the conserved cysteine through the conserved F or W. The order of the fields is CDR3 protein, CDR3 DNA, V gene, D gene, clone size, J gene. D genes are given only for firm matches. Part of the rows lack a size; the others show once, few, many or a class for expanded clones.

CDR3aa: CASSSDRGVETQYF
CDR3nt: TGTGCCAGCAGTTCGGACAGGGGGGTAGAGACCCAGTACTTC
v_gene: TRBV28
d_gene: TRBD1
abundance: NA
j_gene: TRBJ2-5

CDR3aa: CASSLAALAGGETQYF
CDR3nt: TGTGCCAGCAGCTTGGCTGCACTAGCGGGAGGAGAGACCCAGTACTTC
v_gene: TRBV5-8
d_gene: TRBD2
abundance: NA
j_gene: TRBJ2-5

CDR3aa: CASRTVGGQPQHF
CDR3nt: TGTGCCAGCAGAACAGTAGGGGGCCAGCCCCAGCATTTT
v_gene: TRBV28
d_gene: TRBD1
abundance: NA
j_gene: TRBJ1-5

CDR3aa: CASRAAITYGYTF
CDR3nt: TGCGCCAGCAGAGCCGCGATTACGTATGGCTACACCTTC
v_gene: TRBV10-1
d_gene: NA
abundance: NA
j_gene: TRBJ1-2

CDR3aa: CASSRDRGTNEKLFF
CDR3nt: TGTGCCAGCAGTAGGGACAGGGGAACTAATGAAAAACTGTTTTTT
v_gene: TRBV6-6
d_gene: TRBD1
abundance: once
j_gene: TRBJ1-4

CDR3aa: CASSFHYSNQPQHF
CDR3nt: TGTGCCAGCAGTTTCCACTATAGCAATCAGCCCCAGCATTTT
v_gene: TRBV27
d_gene: NA
abundance: NA
j_gene: TRBJ1-5

CDR3aa: CASSFLGDSGNEQFF
CDR3nt: TGTGCCAGCAGTTTTTTAGGGGACTCAGGCAATGAGCAGTTCTTC
v_gene: TRBV27
d_gene: NA
abundance: once
j_gene: TRBJ2-1

CDR3aa: CASRRGSGILEETQYF
CDR3nt: TGCGCCAGTCGGAGGGGTAGCGGGATATTGGAAGAGACCCAGTACTTC
v_gene: TRBV5-1
d_gene: TRBD2
abundance: NA
j_gene: TRBJ2-5

CDR3aa: CASSLDRGWGEQYF
CDR3nt: TGCGCCAGCAGCTTGGACAGGGGTTGGGGCGAGCAGTACTTC
v_gene: TRBV5-1
d_gene: TRBD1
abundance: NA
j_gene: TRBJ2-7

CDR3aa: CASSFERWGGEQFF
CDR3nt: TGTGCCAGCAGTTTCGAAAGGTGGGGAGGTGAGCAGTTCTTC
v_gene: TRBV28
d_gene: NA
abundance: NA
j_gene: TRBJ2-1

CDR3aa: CASSYWTGGTEAFF
CDR3nt: TGTGCCAGCAGCTATTGGACTGGAGGCACTGAAGCTTTCTTT
v_gene: TRBV28
d_gene: NA
abundance: NA
j_gene: TRBJ1-1

CDR3aa: CASSYAPPNSNQPQHF
CDR3nt: TGTGCCAGCAGTTACGCCCCTCCTAATAGCAATCAGCCCCAGCATTTT
v_gene: TRBV6-6
d_gene: NA
abundance: NA
j_gene: TRBJ1-5